This TCR beta chain was sequenced for a study of blood T cells in healthy people across ages. Study-level points and caveats: Naive T cell percentage showed a strong correlation with the diversity of TCR beta.

In the case of this clonotype: The antigen remains undetermined.

Per germline, CDR1 LGHDT and CDR2 YNNKEL (reference sequence). CDR3 length: 13 amino acids. Trimming left V 5 bases short and J 9 bases short, with 14 bases between. With a J-beta primer mix and a sample-barcoded 5' primer, a second PCR ran about 6 to 11 cycles. From the 5' RACE reads, TCRdb called clonotypes with MiXCR, one entry per CDR3 protein. The table shows 1.5 million to 1.9 million distinct CDR3 sequences, with about 45% occurring only once. The donors, all healthy, were Caucasians living in Russia, aged about 6 to 95. The chain joins TRBV3-1 to TRBJ2-1; D is ambiguous. Source material: blood. This TCR derives from a woman between 18 and 29 years old in good health. CDR3 in amino acids: CASSASSGPEQFF. In DNA form, the CDR3 reads TGTGCCAGCAGCGCTAGTTCCGGGCCTGAGCAGTTCTTC.